The clone carrying this TCR beta chain was picked up a small number of times. What it binds is not known. TCRdb itself ran the 5' RACE reads through MiXCR, one entry per CDR3 protein. The table has some 660,000 distinct CDR3 sequences, 8% to 9% seen once. This entry comes from a study of identical twins. Whole-study results and caveats: Twins showed weaker excess sharing in their beta out-of-frame sequences.

CDR1 and CDR2 from the germline V gene are SGHTA and FQGTGA. The V and J ends lost 1 base and 2 bases respectively, with 11 bases between them. The CDR3 covers 15 residues. The same data also went into a second study, on yellow fever vaccine responses in identical twins.

Input material: PBMCs. V gene TRBV7-3 combines with J gene TRBJ1-1; possibly TRBD1 for D (6 bases). This receptor was identified in a woman aged 18-30 years in good health. The CDR3 DNA reads as TGTGCCAGCAGCTTAAATGGGGGGCGAAACACTGAAGCTTTCTTT. It is translated as CASSLNGGRNTEAFF.